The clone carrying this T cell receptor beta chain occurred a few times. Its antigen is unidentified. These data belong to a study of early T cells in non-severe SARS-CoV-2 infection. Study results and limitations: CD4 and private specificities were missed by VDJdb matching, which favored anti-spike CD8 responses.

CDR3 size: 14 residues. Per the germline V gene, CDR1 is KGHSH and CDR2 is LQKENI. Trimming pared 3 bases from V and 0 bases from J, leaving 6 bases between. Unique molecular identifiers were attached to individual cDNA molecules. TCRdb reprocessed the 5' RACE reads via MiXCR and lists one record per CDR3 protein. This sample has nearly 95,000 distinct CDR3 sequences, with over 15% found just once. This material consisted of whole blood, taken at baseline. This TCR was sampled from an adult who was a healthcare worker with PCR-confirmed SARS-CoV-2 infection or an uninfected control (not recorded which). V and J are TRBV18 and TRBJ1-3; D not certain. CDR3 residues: CASSPPYSGNTIYF. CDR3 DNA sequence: TGTGCCAGCTCACCGCCGTACTCTGGAAACACCATATATTTT.